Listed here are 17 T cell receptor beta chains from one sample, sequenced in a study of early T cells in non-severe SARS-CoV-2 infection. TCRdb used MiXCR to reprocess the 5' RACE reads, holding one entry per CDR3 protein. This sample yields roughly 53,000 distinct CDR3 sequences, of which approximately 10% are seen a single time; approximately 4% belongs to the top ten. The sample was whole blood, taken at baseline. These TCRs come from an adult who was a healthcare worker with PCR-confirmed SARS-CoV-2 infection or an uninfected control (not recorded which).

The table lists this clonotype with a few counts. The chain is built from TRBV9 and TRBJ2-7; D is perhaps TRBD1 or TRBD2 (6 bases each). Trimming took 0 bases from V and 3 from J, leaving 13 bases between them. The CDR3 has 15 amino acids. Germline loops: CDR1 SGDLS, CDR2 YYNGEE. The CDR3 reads CASSVDGGPHYEQYF. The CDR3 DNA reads TGTGCCAGCAGCGTAGACGGGGGCCCACACTACGAGCAGTACTTC.

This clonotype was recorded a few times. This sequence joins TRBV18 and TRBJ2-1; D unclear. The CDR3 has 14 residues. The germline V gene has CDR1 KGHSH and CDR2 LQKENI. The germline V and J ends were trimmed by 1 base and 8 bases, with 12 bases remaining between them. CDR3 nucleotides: TGTGCCAGCTCACCACGAGTCAAAAGCGATGAGCAGTTCTTC. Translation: CASSPRVKSDEQFF.

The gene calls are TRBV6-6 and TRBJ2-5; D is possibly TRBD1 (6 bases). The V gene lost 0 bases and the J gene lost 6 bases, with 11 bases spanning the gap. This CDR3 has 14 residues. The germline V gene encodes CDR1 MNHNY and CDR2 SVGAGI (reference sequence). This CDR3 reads CASSYSAGEKTQYF. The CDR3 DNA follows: TGTGCCAGCAGTTACTCGGCAGGGGAAAAGACCCAGTACTTC.

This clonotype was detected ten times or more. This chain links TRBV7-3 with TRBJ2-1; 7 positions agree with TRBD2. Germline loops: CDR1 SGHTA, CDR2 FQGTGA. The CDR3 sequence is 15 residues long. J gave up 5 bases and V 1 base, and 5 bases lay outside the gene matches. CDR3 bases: TGTGCCAGCAGCTTAAAACAAGCGGGAAACAATGAGCAGTTCTTC. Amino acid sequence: CASSLKQAGNNEQFF.

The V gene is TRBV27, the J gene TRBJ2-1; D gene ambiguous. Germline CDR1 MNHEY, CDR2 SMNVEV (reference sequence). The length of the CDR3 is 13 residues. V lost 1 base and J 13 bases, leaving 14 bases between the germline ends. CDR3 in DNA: TGTGCCAGCAGTTTATTCAGGTCCCACGCCCAGTTCTTC. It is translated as CASSLFRSHAQFF.

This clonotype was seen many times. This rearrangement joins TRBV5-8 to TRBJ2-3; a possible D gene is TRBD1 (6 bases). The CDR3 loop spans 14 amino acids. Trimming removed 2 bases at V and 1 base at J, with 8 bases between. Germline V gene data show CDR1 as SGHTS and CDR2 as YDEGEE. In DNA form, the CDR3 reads TGTGCCAGCAGCTTTGGGGGCCGCACAGATACGCAGTATTTT. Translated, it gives CASSFGGRTDTQYF.

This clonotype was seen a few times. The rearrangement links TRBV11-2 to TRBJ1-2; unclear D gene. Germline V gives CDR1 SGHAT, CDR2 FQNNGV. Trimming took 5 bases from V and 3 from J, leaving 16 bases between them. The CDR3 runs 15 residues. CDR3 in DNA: TGTGCCAGCAGCAGAGACATGACTGAACACTATGGCTACACCTTC. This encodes CASSRDMTEHYGYTF.

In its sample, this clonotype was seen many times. The CDR3 region is CASSPTSFWDNEQFF. The CDR3, as DNA: TGTGCCAGCAGCCCGACCAGCTTCTGGGACAATGAGCAGTTCTTC. The chain carries TRBV7-9 and TRBJ2-1; D is ambiguous. CDR3 length: 15 amino acids. With 5 bases removed from V and 5 bases from J, the gap between germline ends came to 16 bases. Germline V gene lookup returns CDR1 SEHNR and CDR2 FQNEAQ (reference sequence).

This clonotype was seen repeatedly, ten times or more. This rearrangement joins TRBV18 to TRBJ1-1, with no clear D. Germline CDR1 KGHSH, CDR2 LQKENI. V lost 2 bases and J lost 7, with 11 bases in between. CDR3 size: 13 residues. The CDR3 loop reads CASSPNKGGEAFF. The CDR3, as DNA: TGTGCCAGCTCACCAAACAAGGGTGGTGAAGCTTTCTTT.

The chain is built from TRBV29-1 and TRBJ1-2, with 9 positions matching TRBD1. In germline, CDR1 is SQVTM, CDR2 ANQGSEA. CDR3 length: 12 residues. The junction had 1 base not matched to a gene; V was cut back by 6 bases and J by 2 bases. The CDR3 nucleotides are TGCAGCGTCGGACAGGGGAACTATGGCTACACCTTC. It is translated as CSVGQGNYGYTF.

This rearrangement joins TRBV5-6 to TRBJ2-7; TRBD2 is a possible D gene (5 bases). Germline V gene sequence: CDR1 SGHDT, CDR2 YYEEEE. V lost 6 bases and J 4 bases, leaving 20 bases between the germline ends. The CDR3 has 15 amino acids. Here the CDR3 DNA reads TGTGCCAGCACCTCAACCGGTGCACTAGTATACGAGCAGTACTTC. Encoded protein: CASTSTGALVYEQYF.

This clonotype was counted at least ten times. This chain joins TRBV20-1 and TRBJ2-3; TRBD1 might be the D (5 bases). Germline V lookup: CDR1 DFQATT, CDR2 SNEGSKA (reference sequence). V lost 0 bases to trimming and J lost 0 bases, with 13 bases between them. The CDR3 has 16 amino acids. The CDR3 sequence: CSARDRGGASTDTQYF. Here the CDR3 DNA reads TGCAGTGCTAGAGATAGGGGTGGGGCTAGCACAGATACGCAGTATTTT.

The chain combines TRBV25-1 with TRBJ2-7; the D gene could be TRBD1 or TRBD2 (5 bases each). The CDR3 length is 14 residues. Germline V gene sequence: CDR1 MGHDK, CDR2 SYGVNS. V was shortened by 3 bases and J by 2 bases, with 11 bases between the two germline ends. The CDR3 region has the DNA TGTGCCAGCAGTGAGTGGGGGAAGGCCTACGAGCAGTACTTC. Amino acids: CASSEWGKAYEQYF.

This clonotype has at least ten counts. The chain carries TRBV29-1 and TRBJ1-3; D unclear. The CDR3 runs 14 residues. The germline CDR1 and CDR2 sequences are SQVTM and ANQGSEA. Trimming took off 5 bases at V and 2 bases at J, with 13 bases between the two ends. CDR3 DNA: TGCAGCGTTCTACACCCCAACGCTGGAAACACCATATATTTT. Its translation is CSVLHPNAGNTIYF. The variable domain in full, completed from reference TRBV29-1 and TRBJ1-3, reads SAVISQKPSRDICQRGTSLTIQCQVDSQVTMMFWYRQQPGQSLTLIATANQGSEATYESGFVIDKFPISRPNLTFSTLTVSNMSPEDSSIYLCSVLHPNAGNTIYFGEGSWLTVV.

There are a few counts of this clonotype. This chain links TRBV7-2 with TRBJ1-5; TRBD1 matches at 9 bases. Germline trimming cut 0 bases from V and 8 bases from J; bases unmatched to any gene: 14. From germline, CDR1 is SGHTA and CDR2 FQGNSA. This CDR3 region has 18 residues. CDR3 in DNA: TGTGCCAGCAGCTTAGCGACGGGGACAGGGCGAAAGGGTGAGCCCCAGCATTTT. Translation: CASSLATGTGRKGEPQHF.

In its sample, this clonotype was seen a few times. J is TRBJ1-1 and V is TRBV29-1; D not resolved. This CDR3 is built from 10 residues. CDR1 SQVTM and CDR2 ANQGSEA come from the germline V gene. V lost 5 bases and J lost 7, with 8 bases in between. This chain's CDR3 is CSVRDGEAFF. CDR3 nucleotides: TGCAGCGTTCGCGACGGTGAAGCTTTCTTT.

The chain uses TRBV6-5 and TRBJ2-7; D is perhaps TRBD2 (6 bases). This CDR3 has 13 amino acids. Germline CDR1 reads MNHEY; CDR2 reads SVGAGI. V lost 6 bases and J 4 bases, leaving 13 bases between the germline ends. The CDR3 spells CASRAAGTYEQYF. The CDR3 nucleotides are TGTGCCAGCAGAGCTGCGGGAACTTACGAGCAGTACTTC.